This entry lists 14 T cell receptor beta chains sequenced from one sample in a study of cytomegalovirus exposure and HLA in healthy donors. Both 60 Vbeta primers and 13 Jbeta primers went into the PCR. Method: immunoSEQ multiplex PCR; TCRdb's copy keeps in-frame clones and lacks some. The sample holds roughly 190,000 clones; around two thirds are singletons and the top ten take under 3%. Sequencing input: PBMCs. The receptors stem from a man in his forties in good health and CMV-seronegative.

This clone has a handful of counts. This rearrangement joins TRBV13 to TRBJ1-2; D perhaps matches TRBD1 (6 bases). Trimming removed 0 bases at V and 8 bases at J, with 13 bases between. In germline, CDR1 is PRHDT, CDR2 FYEKMQ (reference sequence). The CDR3 extends over 14 amino acids. The CDR3, as DNA: TGTGCCAGCAGCTTAGGTCTAACAGGGACCGGCTACACCTTC. Translating gives CASSLGLTGTGYTF.

The V and J genes are TRBV19 and TRBJ2-2, with D tentatively TRBD1 (5 bases). V was cut by 1 base and J by 3 bases, with 6 bases left in between. This CDR3 is built from 14 residues. Germline loops: CDR1 LNHDA, CDR2 SQIVND (reference sequence). CDR3 bases: TGTGCCAGTAGTATAGGGGGCGACACCGGGGAGCTGTTTTTT. Translated, it gives CASSIGGDTGELFF. Supplemented by reference TRBV19 and TRBJ2-2, the full variable domain reads DGGITQSPKYLFRKEGQNVTLSCEQNLNHDAMYWYRQDPGQGLRLIYYSQIVNDFQKGDIAEGYSVSREKKESFPLTVTSAQKNPTAFYLCASSIGGDTGELFFGEGSRLTVL.

V gene TRBV4-1 combines with J gene TRBJ1-1, with TRBD1 identical over 8 bases. CDR3 length: 17 residues. V gave up 1 base and J gave up 6 bases; unmatched junction bases: 13. The germline V gene has CDR1 MGHRA and CDR2 YSYEKL. This CDR3 is CASSQGAGTGGNPEAFF. The CDR3 DNA reads TGCGCCAGCAGCCAAGGAGCGGGAACAGGGGGGAATCCTGAAGCTTTCTTT.

This rearrangement joins TRBV19 to TRBJ2-2; D may be TRBD1 (5 bases). Between the trimmed V and J ends, which lost 0 bases and 5 bases, there was a span of 7 bases. The CDR3 spans 14 residues. The germline V gene has CDR1 LNHDA and CDR2 SQIVND (reference sequence). The CDR3 nucleotides are TGTGCCAGTAGTATAGATCAGGGTACCGGGGAGCTGTTTTTT. Translation: CASSIDQGTGELFF.

The chain carries TRBV2 and TRBJ1-4; 9 bases line up with TRBD1. The V gene's germline CDR1 is SNHLY and CDR2 FYNNEI. J lost 4 bases, V lost 8 bases, and 5 bases had no gene match. The CDR3 loop spans 14 amino acids. The CDR3 loop reads CASERTGDNEKLFF. In nucleotides, the CDR3 is TGTGCCAGCGAGAGGACAGGGGATAATGAAAAACTGTTTTTT.

This clone was counted only a few times. This chain connects TRBV5-1 to TRBJ2-7; TRBD2 matches at 9 bases. The germline gives CDR1 SGHRS, CDR2 YFSETQ. This CDR3 contains 16 residues. After removal of 0 bases from V and 2 bases from J, the junction contained 6 bases not matched to a gene. The CDR3 DNA follows: TGCGCCAGCAGCTTGGCCCTTTCTAGCGGGACCTACGAGCAGTACTTC. Its translation: CASSLALSSGTYEQYF.

This chain joins TRBV6-5 and TRBJ1-6; D unresolved. The germline V and J ends were trimmed by 2 bases and 10 bases, with 15 bases remaining between them. This CDR3 spans 15 amino acids. In germline, CDR1 is MNHEY, CDR2 SVGAGI. The CDR3 region has the DNA TGTGCCAGCAGTTACACGGGGAGCCCTGGGTCACCCCTCCACTTT. Amino acids: CASSYTGSPGSPLHF.

The rearrangement joins TRBV27 to TRBJ1-4; 7 bases fit TRBD1. CDR1 and CDR2 from the germline V gene are MNHEY and SMNVEV (reference sequence). The CDR3 spans 15 residues. With 5 bases clipped from V and 7 bases from J, the junction kept 10 bases outside the gene matches. The CDR3 spells CASSMNRGGGEKLFF. CDR3 DNA sequence: TGTGCCAGCAGTATGAACAGGGGTGGGGGTGAAAAACTGTTTTTT.

This clone was counted once. The V gene is TRBV4-2, the J gene TRBJ2-5, with TRBD2 matching 14 bases. The DNA matches TRBJ2-7 better at its end, which makes the J call doubtful. In germline, CDR1 is LGHNA, CDR2 YNFKEQ. The CDR3 spans 20 residues. As DNA, the CDR3 is TGTGCCAGCAGCCTACCTCTAACCGGGACTAGCGGGAGTGAAACCTACGAGCAGTACTTC. Protein sequence: CASSLPLTGTSGSETYEQYF.

Only one count was recorded for this clone. V gene TRBV10-3 combines with J gene TRBJ2-1, with 11 bases that match TRBD2. The CDR3 has 19 residues. Unmatched junction bases numbered 11, after V lost 3 bases and J lost 1 base. Germline V lookup: CDR1 ENHRY, CDR2 SYGVKD. The CDR3 bases are TGTGCCATCAGTGACCCAATGAGGGCTAGCGGGGGGTCCTACAATGAGCAGTTCTTC. This encodes CAISDPMRASGGSYNEQFF.

This clone is a singleton in its sample. The DNA of the CDR3 is TGTGCCAGCAGCTTGCAAGTAACTTATGGCTACACCTTC. The encoded protein is CASSLQVTYGYTF. This chain links TRBV7-8 with TRBJ1-2; no firm D call. CDR1 is SGHVS and CDR2 is FQNEAQ in the germline V gene. This CDR3 comprises 13 residues. Trimming took 3 bases from V and 5 from J, leaving 10 bases between them.

This clone came up a few times. The V call is TRBV28, the J call TRBJ2-7; D might be TRBD2 (5 bases). This CDR3 has 14 amino acids. CDR1 is MDHEN, CDR2 SYDVKM, per germline. The V end lost 5 bases, the J end lost 0 bases, and 11 bases lay between the germline ends. The CDR3, as DNA: TGTGCCAGCAGTCGGAGCGGAAGCTCCTACGAGCAGTACTTC. Protein sequence: CASSRSGSSYEQYF. Complete variable domain (other parts from reference TRBV28 and TRBJ2-7): DVKVTQSSRYLVKRTGEKVFLECVQDMDHENMFWYRQDPGLGLRLIYFSYDVKMKEKGDIPEGYSVSREKKERFSLILESASTNQTSMYLCASSRSGSSYEQYFGPGTRLTVT.

The gene calls are TRBV30 and TRBJ2-7; 7 positions match TRBD1. CDR3 length equals 14 residues. Germline trimming cut 1 base from V and 1 base from J; bases unmatched to any gene: 4. CDR1 GTSNPN and CDR2 SVGIG come from the germline V gene (reference sequence). CDR3 DNA sequence: TGTGCCTGGAGTGGGAACAGGGGATCCTACGAGCAGTACTTC. It translates to CAWSGNRGSYEQYF.

The chain links TRBV7-2 to TRBJ2-5, with D perhaps TRBD1 (7 bases). The CDR3 is 17 amino acids. Germline values: CDR1 SGHTA, CDR2 FQGNSA. V gave up 1 base and J gave up 1 base, with 16 bases separating them. CDR3 loop: CASSLEGRRGPQETQYF. The CDR3 DNA follows: TGTGCCAGCAGCTTAGAGGGCAGGAGGGGGCCCCAAGAGACCCAGTACTTC.